This T cell receptor (beta chain) was sequenced during a study of blood T cell repertoires in COVID-19. Germline assignment: CDR1 MNHEY and CDR2 SVGAGI. V trimming: 10 bases; J trimming: 4 bases; junction bases outside the gene matches: 4. The CDR3 contains 12 residues. Authors' data handling: By means of reference gene primer amplification, nucleated cell counts were estimated. Profiling relied on immunoSEQ multiplex PCR, and the TCRdb table lists in-frame clones only, not all of them. V, J and clone size were drawn from that table, and D and trimming were deduced from the DNA. The table records 120,000 or so clones, around three quarters of them present only once.

The V and J genes are TRBV6-5 and TRBJ1-2, with 9 positions matching TRBD1. This clonotype was sampled from a woman in her 70s with acute or convalescent COVID-19. The sequenced material came from peripheral blood. The DNA of the CDR3 is TGTGCCACCTCGACAGGGGGCTATGGCTACACCTTC. It codes for CATSTGGYGYTF.